Only one count was recorded for the clone carrying this T cell receptor (beta chain). The record originates from a study of blood T cell repertoires in COVID-19. The V and J ends lost 6 bases and 4 bases, in that order; junction bases with no gene match: 6. CDR1 MNHEY and CDR2 SVGAGI come from the germline V gene. This CDR3 has 13 residues. Some clones are missing from TCRdb's copy, which holds only in-frame ones; the method was immunoSEQ multiplex PCR. This sample carries about 440,000 clones, about 89% of them seen once, and the ten largest clones take roughly 4%. The sequenced sample consisted of peripheral blood. The chain joins TRBV6-5 to TRBJ2-7; 7 bases align to TRBD1. The sequence came from a woman in her twenties or thirties with acute or convalescent COVID-19. CDR3 DNA sequence: TGTGCCAGCAGACAGGGGAACAGGTACGAGCAGTACTTC. It is translated as CASRQGNRYEQYF.